This TCR beta chain was recorded in a study of T cell responses to AZD1222 COVID-19 vaccine. TCRdb's copy holds only in-frame clones and misses some; the assay was immunoSEQ multiplex PCR. The sample contains roughly 150,000 clones, 75% to 90% of which appear only once. The CDR3 has 15 residues. V was shortened by 1 base and J by 8 bases, with 17 bases between the two germline ends. Per the germline V gene, CDR1 is SGHTA and CDR2 is FQGTGA. The source is an adult in good health. The starting material was peripheral blood, obtained on day 0 of AZD1222 vaccination. V gene TRBV7-3 combines with J gene TRBJ1-2; possibly TRBD1 for D (5 bases). The CDR3 coding sequence is TGTGCCAGCAGCTTAATAAGGCGTGGGGGAGGCGGCTACACCTTC. It is translated as CASSLIRRGGGGYTF.